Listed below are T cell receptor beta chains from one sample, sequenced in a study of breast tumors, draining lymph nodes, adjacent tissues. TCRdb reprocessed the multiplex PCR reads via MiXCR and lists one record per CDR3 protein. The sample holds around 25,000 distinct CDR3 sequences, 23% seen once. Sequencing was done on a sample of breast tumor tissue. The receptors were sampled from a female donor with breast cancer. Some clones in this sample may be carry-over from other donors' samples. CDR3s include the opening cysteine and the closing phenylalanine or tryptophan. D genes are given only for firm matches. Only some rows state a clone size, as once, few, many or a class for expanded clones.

cdr3_nt: TGTGCCAGCAGTTTTGCAGGGGTGGACGAGCAGTACTTC
cdr3_aa: CASSFAGVDEQYF
d_call: .
clone_size: many
v_call: TRBV28
j_call: TRBJ2-7

cdr3_nt: TGTGCCAGCAGCCAAGATGGAGAGCAGTTCTTC
cdr3_aa: CASSQDGEQFF
d_call: .
clone_size: .
v_call: TRBV3-1
j_call: TRBJ2-1

cdr3_nt: TGCGCCAGCAGTGGTTCTAGCGGGAGTATTAAAAAGACCCAGTACTTC
cdr3_aa: CASSGSSGSIKKTQYF
d_call: TRBD2
clone_size: many
v_call: TRBV10-2
j_call: TRBJ2-5

cdr3_nt: TGTGCCGGCAGTCTGGCGGGAGGAAAGGAATACGAGCAGTACTTC
cdr3_aa: CAGSLAGGKEYEQYF
d_call: TRBD2
clone_size: .
v_call: TRBV7-2
j_call: TRBJ2-7

cdr3_nt: TGTGCCAGTAGTAACAGTGGGGGCTACGAGCAGTACTTC
cdr3_aa: CASSNSGGYEQYF
d_call: .
clone_size: many
v_call: TRBV19
j_call: TRBJ2-7

cdr3_nt: TGTGCCAGCAGTGGGACAGGGAGAGGGAACTACAATGAGCAGTTCTTC
cdr3_aa: CASSGTGRGNYNEQFF
d_call: TRBD1
clone_size: .
v_call: TRBV2
j_call: TRBJ2-1

cdr3_nt: TGTGCCAGTAGTATCCAAGAGACCCAGTACTTC
cdr3_aa: CASSIQETQYF
d_call: .
clone_size: many
v_call: TRBV19
j_call: TRBJ2-5

cdr3_nt: TGTGCCAGCAGTTTAGACAGGAAGGGTTCACCCCTCCACTTT
cdr3_aa: CASSLDRKGSPLHF
d_call: .
clone_size: .
v_call: TRBV12-3/TRBV12-4
j_call: TRBJ1-6

cdr3_nt: TGTGCCAGCACCCTGACGGGCACAGATACGCAGTATTTT
cdr3_aa: CASTLTGTDTQYF
d_call: .
clone_size: many
v_call: TRBV6-6
j_call: TRBJ2-3

cdr3_nt: TGCAGTGGCAAGCCCCGATCTGGCACTGAAGCTTTCTTT
cdr3_aa: CSGKPRSGTEAFF
d_call: .
clone_size: .
v_call: TRBV29-1
j_call: TRBJ1-1

cdr3_nt: TGTGCCAGCAGTTTAGAGGGTTTAAGCTCCTACGAGCAGTACTTC
cdr3_aa: CASSLEGLSSYEQYF
d_call: .
clone_size: many
v_call: TRBV28
j_call: TRBJ2-7

cdr3_nt: TGTGCCAGCTCACCAAGGGCAGGGAGGCAAGAGACCCAGTACTTC
cdr3_aa: CASSPRAGRQETQYF
d_call: .
clone_size: many
v_call: TRBV18
j_call: TRBJ2-5

cdr3_nt: TGTGCCAGCACCCACCCGAGCGCCTACGAGCAGTACTTC
cdr3_aa: CASTHPSAYEQYF
d_call: .
clone_size: many
v_call: TRBV28
j_call: TRBJ2-7

cdr3_nt: TGCGCCAGCAGCTTGGGCGGATATAATGAAAAACTGTTTTTT
cdr3_aa: CASSLGGYNEKLFF
d_call: .
clone_size: many
v_call: TRBV5-1
j_call: TRBJ1-4

cdr3_nt: TGTGCCTGGAGTGCTGTTCTTGACGGTAATGAAAAACTGTTTTTT
cdr3_aa: CAWSAVLDGNEKLFF
d_call: .
clone_size: many
v_call: TRBV30
j_call: TRBJ1-4

cdr3_nt: TGCAGTGCCATGATTAGCGGGAGTGGGTACAATGAGCGGCTCTTC
cdr3_aa: CSAMISGSGYNERLF
d_call: TRBD2
clone_size: .
v_call: TRBV20-1
j_call: TRBJ2-1

cdr3_nt: TGTGCCAGCAGCGTAGCATCCTCGGGACACCCTCTCACCTTC
cdr3_aa: CASSVASSGHPLTF
d_call: .
clone_size: many
v_call: TRBV9
j_call: TRBJ1-2

cdr3_nt: TGTGCCAGCAGTTTAGGCGTCAGCGAGTACACCGGGGAGCTGTTTTTT
cdr3_aa: CASSLGVSEYTGELFF
d_call: .
clone_size: many
v_call: TRBV27
j_call: TRBJ2-2

cdr3_nt: TGTGCCAGCAGACTGGGAAGTTCCTACAATGAGCAGTTCTTC
cdr3_aa: CASRLGSSYNEQFF
d_call: .
clone_size: many
v_call: TRBV6-6
j_call: TRBJ2-1

cdr3_nt: TGCAGTGCTAGGATACCGGGACAAAGAAGGACTGAAGCTTTCTTT
cdr3_aa: CSARIPGQRRTEAFF
d_call: .
clone_size: .
v_call: TRBV20-1
j_call: TRBJ1-1

cdr3_nt: TGTGCCAGCAGCCTAACCAGTGGCTACGAGCAGTACTTC
cdr3_aa: CASSLTSGYEQYF
d_call: .
clone_size: many
v_call: TRBV7-2
j_call: TRBJ2-7

cdr3_nt: TGTGCCAGCAGCTCCTACGCTGTGGGGGAGCAGTACTTC
cdr3_aa: CASSSYAVGEQYF
d_call: .
clone_size: many
v_call: TRBV7-6
j_call: TRBJ2-7

cdr3_nt: TGTGCCAGCAGCTTACTGGTGGGAGGGAGTGGCTACACCTTC
cdr3_aa: CASSLLVGGSGYTF
d_call: .
clone_size: many
v_call: TRBV5-4
j_call: TRBJ1-2

cdr3_nt: TGTGCCAGCAGGACGACTAGCGGGAGCCCCTACGAGCAGTACTTC
cdr3_aa: CASRTTSGSPYEQYF
d_call: TRBD2
clone_size: many
v_call: TRBV28
j_call: TRBJ2-7

cdr3_nt: TGTGCCAGTAGTATACCCAAGGACAGGGGGTCCTACGAGCAGTACTTC
cdr3_aa: CASSIPKDRGSYEQYF
d_call: TRBD1
clone_size: medium-sized
v_call: TRBV19
j_call: TRBJ2-7

cdr3_nt: TGTGCCAGCAGCCCTTTACAGCCCCAGCATTTT
cdr3_aa: CASSPLQPQHF
d_call: .
clone_size: many
v_call: TRBV7-3
j_call: TRBJ1-5

cdr3_nt: TGTGCCAGCAGCTTGGCGCCCGGGACAGCCACAGATACGCAGTATTTT
cdr3_aa: CASSLAPGTATDTQYF
d_call: TRBD1
clone_size: many
v_call: TRBV5-6
j_call: TRBJ2-3

cdr3_nt: TGTGCCAGTAGTATCGGTATGAACACTGAAGCTTTCTTT
cdr3_aa: CASSIGMNTEAFF
d_call: .
clone_size: .
v_call: TRBV19
j_call: TRBJ1-1

cdr3_nt: TGTGCCAGCAGCTTAGCGTTAGGAGACAATGAGCAGTTCTTC
cdr3_aa: CASSLALGDNEQFF
d_call: .
clone_size: medium-sized
v_call: TRBV7-8
j_call: TRBJ2-1